This T cell receptor beta chain derives from a study of T cell responses to AZD1222 COVID-19 vaccine. Deletions cut 0 bases from V and 5 bases from J, with 8 bases between. This CDR3 contains 13 residues. CDR1 and CDR2 from the germline V gene are MGHRA and YSYEKL. This clone was detected only a few times. Clones were read by immunoSEQ multiplex PCR, and TCRdb kept only the in-frame ones, dropping some. The sample has some 79,000 clones, around 80% seen once. The sequence came from an adult who received the AZD1222 COVID-19 vaccine. This specimen consisted of peripheral blood, obtained 28 days after the second AZD1222 dose. The chain uses TRBV4-1 and TRBJ2-7, with D unclear. The CDR3 DNA reads TGCGCCAGCAGCCAAGACTTACTTAACGAGCAGTACTTC. Its protein is CASSQDLLNEQYF.